The 31 T cell receptor beta chains below were found in one sample sequenced in a study of graft-versus-host responses after intestinal transplantation. Their antigens are not known. The protocol was immunoSEQ multiplex PCR, while the TCRdb copy is restricted to in-frame clones and leaves out a portion. In the table there are over 100,000 clones, roughly 92% of which are singletons. The material was unstimulated CD4+ T cells sorted from spleen or lymph node cells, obtained before transplant. The source is a human donor who was the organ donor for an intestinal transplant.

The rearrangement joins TRBV4-2 to TRBJ2-7; 9 bases are shared with TRBD2. Trimming took 0 bases from V and 4 from J; bases not matched to a gene: 4. The CDR3 totals 15 residues. The germline V gene has CDR1 LGHNA and CDR2 YNFKEQ. CDR3 DNA sequence: TGTGCCAGCAGCCAAGACCTAGCGGGACCATACGAGCAGTACTTC. It codes for CASSQDLAGPYEQYF.

This chain's CDR3 is CASSPRLYNEQFF. The CDR3 nucleotides are TGTGCCAGTAGTCCCCGACTGTACAATGAGCAGTTCTTC. This rearrangement joins TRBV19 to TRBJ2-1; D is undetermined. The CDR3 has 13 amino acids. From germline, CDR1 is LNHDA and CDR2 SQIVND (reference sequence). Trimming took 5 bases from V and 4 from J, leaving 9 bases between them.

This chain uses TRBV27 with TRBJ2-7; D gene ambiguous. The CDR3 extends over 16 amino acids. Per germline, CDR1 MNHEY and CDR2 SMNVEV (reference sequence). V lost 2 bases and J 0 bases, leaving 14 bases between the germline ends. The CDR3 loop is CASSLKALTSSYEQYF. As DNA, the CDR3 is TGTGCCAGCAGTTTAAAGGCCCTAACCAGCTCCTACGAGCAGTACTTC.

The gene calls are TRBV5-1 and TRBJ1-2; unclear D gene. Germline CDR1 and CDR2: SGHRS and YFSETQ. V lost 4 bases and J 4 bases, leaving 11 bases between the germline ends. The CDR3 runs 13 residues. CDR3 region: CASSMADGYGYTF. The DNA of the CDR3 is TGCGCCAGCAGCATGGCAGATGGCTATGGCTACACCTTC.

The genes are TRBV6-4 and TRBJ2-3; 10 bases are a match to TRBD2. Trimming removed 5 bases from V and 3 bases from J; junction bases left unmatched: 5. This CDR3 is built from 15 residues. Germline-derived CDR1 and CDR2 are MRHNA and SNTAGT. CDR3 nucleotide sequence: TGTGCCAGCAGTCCAGGACTAGCGGAGACAGATACGCAGTATTTT. Translation gives CASSPGLAETDTQYF.

The V call is TRBV29-1, the J call TRBJ2-7, with D tentatively TRBD1 (6 bases). Germline V gene sequence: CDR1 SQVTM, CDR2 ANQGSEA. The V gene lost 5 bases and the J gene lost 6 bases, with 11 bases spanning the gap. The CDR3 has 11 residues. The DNA for the CDR3 is TGCAGCGTTTACAGGGTAGGCGAGCAGTACTTC. Translating it yields CSVYRVGEQYF.

This chain uses TRBV7-9 with TRBJ2-1; 11 bases are a match to TRBD2. The V gene's germline CDR1 is SEHNR and CDR2 FQNEAQ (reference sequence). V lost 2 bases to trimming and J lost 10 bases; unmatched junction nucleotides: 10. The CDR3 covers 16 residues. CDR3: CASSLSSGRSVGEQFF. For the CDR3, the DNA is TGTGCCAGCAGCTTATCTAGCGGGAGGTCCGTTGGAGAGCAGTTCTTC.

The chain combines TRBV4-1 with TRBJ2-3, with 8 bases lining up with TRBD2. This CDR3 is built from 15 residues. With 4 bases clipped from V and 5 bases from J, the junction kept 8 bases outside the gene matches. CDR1 MGHRA and CDR2 YSYEKL come from the germline V gene. The CDR3 spells CASSLIAGSEDTQYF. In DNA, the CDR3 is TGCGCCAGCAGCCTTATAGCGGGATCGGAAGATACGCAGTATTTT.

The J gene is TRBJ1-5, the V gene TRBV2, with D unresolved. Germline values: CDR1 SNHLY, CDR2 FYNNEI. Trimming took 6 bases from V and 3 from J, leaving 15 bases between them. The CDR3 consists of 15 residues. The CDR3 DNA follows: TGTGCCAGCAGAGGGAACGACATACCCAATCAGCCCCAGCATTTT. Residues: CASRGNDIPNQPQHF.

The chain is built from TRBV10-3 and TRBJ2-7, with TRBD1 matching over 7 bases. Germline V gene lookup returns CDR1 ENHRY and CDR2 SYGVKD. V shed 11 bases, J shed 5 bases, and the junction held 15 bases outside the gene matches. There are 14 residues in the CDR3. The CDR3 coding sequence is TGTGCCGCGAACCCAAGACAGGGAGTCAACGAGCAGTACTTC. Translating it yields CAANPRQGVNEQYF.

CDR3 nucleotides: TGTGCCAGCAGTCCCCCCGGGACAGCCTATGGCTACACCTTC. Translation: CASSPPGTAYGYTF. V and J are TRBV28 and TRBJ1-2; 7 bases are shared with TRBD1. Germline V CDR1 and CDR2: MDHEN, SYDVKM. The CDR3 consists of 14 residues. The trim removed 5 bases at V and 4 bases at J, leaving 7 bases unmatched.

The chain is built from TRBV12-2 and TRBJ1-2. TRBV12-2 is labeled a pseudogene. This CDR3 spans 13 amino acids. The CDR3 loop is CASRLGTGDGYTF. Here the CDR3 DNA reads TGTGCAAGTCGCTTAGGGACTGGGGATGGCTACACCTTC.

About this clone: The sample holds other DNA sequences that translate to the same CDR3. The CDR3 region has the DNA TGTGCCAGCAGCTTTTCAGATACGCAGTATTTT. This sequence encodes CASSFSDTQYF. This chain links TRBV7-2 with TRBJ2-3; D gene ambiguous. The CDR3 covers 11 residues. V lost 3 bases and J lost 4, with 2 bases in between. From germline, CDR1 is SGHTA and CDR2 FQGNSA.

The chain joins TRBV6-5 to TRBJ2-7, with TRBD2 matching 8 bases. Looked up from germline, CDR1 is MNHEY and CDR2 is SVGAGI. After removal of 8 bases from V and 7 bases from J, the junction contained 10 bases not matched to a gene. This CDR3 has 13 residues. The CDR3 spells CASAGGPLWEQYF. Here the CDR3 DNA reads TGTGCCAGCGCGGGAGGACCTTTATGGGAGCAGTACTTC.

The CDR3 DNA is TGTGCCAGCAGTTACCCTGGAGGAGTAGCCAAAAACATTCAGTACTTC. Amino acids: CASSYPGGVAKNIQYF. The V and J genes are TRBV6-6 and TRBJ2-4, with a possible D match to TRBD2 (5 bases). The CDR3 loop spans 16 amino acids. Germline lookup yields CDR1 MNHNY and CDR2 SVGAGI (reference sequence). Trimming took off 2 bases at V and 0 bases at J, with 11 bases between the two ends.

The chain joins TRBV6-1 to TRBJ1-1; D remains ambiguous. Germline V gene data show CDR1 as MNHNS and CDR2 as SASEGT. V was trimmed by 4 bases and J by 2 bases, leaving 8 bases between them. The CDR3 loop spans 13 amino acids. DNA of the CDR3: TGTGCCAGCAGTGTACAGCAAAACACTGAAGCTTTCTTT. Amino acid sequence: CASSVQQNTEAFF.

This chain links TRBV10-3 with TRBJ1-2; tentative D call: TRBD1 (5 bases). V shed 3 bases and J shed 0 bases, with 14 bases lying between them. Germline V gene lookup returns CDR1 ENHRY and CDR2 SYGVKD. CDR3 length: 16 amino acids. The CDR3 reads CAISDFWGLANYGYTF. CDR3 sequence (DNA): TGTGCCATCAGTGATTTTTGGGGGTTAGCTAACTATGGCTACACCTTC.

The V and J genes are TRBV13 and TRBJ2-1; 8 bases match TRBD2. The CDR3 extends over 18 amino acids. Looked up from germline, CDR1 is PRHDT and CDR2 is FYEKMQ (reference sequence). The junction had 14 bases not matched to a gene; V was cut back by 6 bases and J by 1 base. CDR3 bases: TGTGCCAGCAGTCGGGGAAGGAGCGGGAGATGGTCCTACAATGAGCAGTTCTTC. The encoded protein is CASSRGRSGRWSYNEQFF.

The chain employs TRBV6-1 and TRBJ2-7; TRBD2 agrees at 9 bases. Germline V gives CDR1 MNHNS, CDR2 SASEGT. The ends lost 4 bases at V and 4 bases at J; junction bases unmatched: 8. The CDR3 has 15 residues. The CDR3, as DNA: TGTGCCAGCAGTGTTAGCGGGGGTTGGGTATACGAGCAGTACTTC. Its protein product is CASSVSGGWVYEQYF.

The V gene is TRBV15, the J gene TRBJ1-1; TRBD1 might be the D (6 bases). CDR3 length: 15 residues. V gave up 1 base and J gave up 4 bases, with 13 bases separating them. Per the germline V gene, CDR1 is LNHNV and CDR2 is YYDKDF (reference sequence). The CDR3 protein is CATSRVGGLGTEAFF. In DNA, the CDR3 is TGTGCCACCAGCAGAGTGGGGGGGCTGGGCACTGAAGCTTTCTTT.

The rearrangement links TRBV5-1 to TRBJ1-3, with D hard to call. The CDR3 consists of 15 residues. Germline CDR1 reads SGHRS; CDR2 reads YFSETQ. The ends were cut back, 0 bases at V and 0 bases at J, with 7 bases in the middle. CDR3 DNA sequence: TGCGCCAGCAGCTTGGAACCCCGCTCTGGAAACACCATATATTTT. This sequence encodes CASSLEPRSGNTIYF.

The chain employs TRBV28 and TRBJ2-3, with D possibly being TRBD1 (5 bases). The CDR3 runs to 13 residues. CDR1 and CDR2 from the germline V gene are MDHEN and SYDVKM. Trimming took off 8 bases at V and 4 bases at J, with 13 bases between the two ends. As DNA, the CDR3 is TGTGCCAGCTTTACCAGGGTCCCAGATACGCAGTATTTT. Translating it yields CASFTRVPDTQYF.

The rearrangement links TRBV9 to TRBJ1-4; D call uncertain. The V gene's germline CDR1 is SGDLS and CDR2 YYNGEE. The germline V and J ends were trimmed by 0 bases and 11 bases, with 20 bases remaining between them. This CDR3 spans 16 amino acids. The CDR3 is CASSVEAGTKREKLFF. CDR3 bases: TGTGCCAGCAGCGTAGAGGCCGGAACCAAGCGGGAGAAACTGTTTTTT. The full variable domain, completed using reference TRBV9 and TRBJ1-4, is DSGVTQTPKHLITATGQRVTLRCSPRSGDLSVYWYQQSLDQGLQFLIQYYNGEERAKGNILERFSAQQFPDLHSELNLSSLELGDSALYFCASSVEAGTKREKLFFGSGTQLSVL.

The chain combines TRBV7-2 with TRBJ1-1; D uncertain. Deletions cut 1 base from V and 9 bases from J, with 6 bases between. The CDR3 runs to 11 residues. From germline, CDR1 is SGHTA and CDR2 FQGNSA. DNA for the CDR3: TGTGCCAGCAGCTTAGGAGGGAAAGCTTTCTTT. It is translated as CASSLGGKAFF.

The J gene is TRBJ2-3, the V gene TRBV9; no reliable D call. This CDR3 spans 16 amino acids. Per germline, CDR1 SGDLS and CDR2 YYNGEE. The germline V and J ends were trimmed by 3 bases and 0 bases, with 14 bases remaining between them. The CDR3 is CASSATLVGSTDTQYF. In DNA form, the CDR3 reads TGTGCCAGCAGCGCCACTTTAGTGGGTAGCACAGATACGCAGTATTTT.

The rearrangement uses TRBV30 and TRBJ2-1, with 8 bases aligning to TRBD2. The junction had 6 bases not matched to a gene; V was cut back by 5 bases and J by 3 bases. This CDR3 spans 14 amino acids. CDR1 and CDR2 (germline): GTSNPN, SVGIG (reference sequence). The CDR3 reads CAWAGTSGYNEQFF. CDR3 coding DNA: TGTGCCTGGGCAGGTACTAGCGGCTACAATGAGCAGTTCTTC.

V and J are TRBV4-3 and TRBJ1-2; D is perhaps TRBD1 (6 bases). Trimming removed 4 bases from V and 1 base from J, with 10 bases in between. This CDR3 is built from 14 residues. CDR1 and CDR2 from the germline V gene are LGHNA and YSLEER. CDR3 sequence reads: CASSPGQNNYGYTF. The DNA of the CDR3 is TGCGCCAGCAGCCCGGGACAAAATAACTATGGCTACACCTTC.

The chain is built from TRBV6-1 and TRBJ1-2, with no clear D. Trimming pared 2 bases from V and 4 bases from J, leaving 14 bases between. This CDR3 contains 15 residues. Germline V gives CDR1 MNHNS, CDR2 SASEGT. The CDR3: CASSESSFDSYGYTF. CDR3 sequence (DNA): TGTGCCAGCAGTGAAAGTTCCTTCGATTCCTATGGCTACACCTTC.

CDR3 nucleotides: TGCAGTGCTCCCTACAATGAGCAGTTCTTC. Residues: CSAPYNEQFF. J is TRBJ2-1 and V is TRBV20-1; no clear D. The CDR3 runs 10 residues. V was clipped by 5 bases and J by 2 bases, with 1 base between them. The germline gives CDR1 DFQATT, CDR2 SNEGSKA (reference sequence).

J is TRBJ1-1 and V is TRBV28, with no clear D. V gave up 11 bases and J gave up 7 bases, with 14 bases separating them. CDR3 length: 11 amino acids. CDR1 is MDHEN and CDR2 is SYDVKM in the germline V gene. CDR3 loop: CAAHVAVEAFF. The CDR3, as DNA: TGTGCCGCACACGTCGCGGTTGAAGCTTTCTTT.

Only a few counts were recorded for this clone. V and J are TRBV5-1 and TRBJ1-2; TRBD1 is a possible D gene (5 bases). The CDR3 consists of 14 residues. Germline CDR1 is SGHRS and CDR2 is YFSETQ. Trimming pared 0 bases from V and 3 bases from J, leaving 9 bases between. The CDR3 nucleotides are TGCGCCAGCAGCTTGGCCTTAGGGGACTATGGCTACACCTTC. The encoded protein is CASSLALGDYGYTF.